This is a list of T cell receptor beta chains from one sample in a study of blood T cells in healthy people across ages. TCRdb reprocessed the 5' RACE reads with MiXCR, giving one entry per CDR3 protein. The table includes about 970,000 distinct CDR3 sequences, just over 50% detected once. The specimen sequenced was blood. These receptors came from a woman in her sixties in good health. Both conserved end residues are part of each CDR3. D genes are given only for firm matches. Size is omitted from some rows. Given values are once, few, many or a class for expanded clones.

clone_size	d_call	j_call	v_call	cdr3_nt	cdr3_aa
.	.	TRBJ1-6	TRBV7-9	TGTGCCAGCAGCTCGAACGCGGGGGCAGGAACACCCCTCCACTTT	CASSSNAGAGTPLHF
.	TRBD2	TRBJ2-7	TRBV6-5	TGTGCCACTCTGGGACTAGCGATAGGCTCCTACGAGCAGTACTTC	CATLGLAIGSYEQYF
.	.	TRBJ2-7	TRBV27	TGTGCCAGCAGTCGTAAAGCGACTAGGGCCCACGAGCAGTACTTC	CASSRKATRAHEQYF
.	.	TRBJ1-1	TRBV12-3/TRBV12-4	TGTGCCAGCAGCCTAGGACGTGCCAGGGGCACTGAAGCTTTCTTT	CASSLGRARGTEAFF
.	.	TRBJ2-5	TRBV11-2	TGTGCCAGCAGCTACTCAGCGTACCAAGAGACCCAGTACTTC	CASSYSAYQETQYF
.	TRBD2	TRBJ2-7	TRBV12-3/TRBV12-4	TGTGCCAGCACCCCGGGACTAGCTTGGCGCGAGCAGTACTTC	CASTPGLAWREQYF
.	.	TRBJ1-1	TRBV7-9	TGTGCCAGCAGCATAGGGATCACTGAAGCTTTCTTT	CASSIGITEAFF
.	.	TRBJ2-7	TRBV3-1	TGTGCCAGCAGCCAAACCGGGACACTCCAGGACGAGCAGTACTTC	CASSQTGTLQDEQYF
.	.	TRBJ2-7	TRBV6-6	TGTGCCGCCAGCAGGGGCGGAAACTCCGACGAGCAGTACTTC	CAASRGGNSDEQYF
once	.	TRBJ2-7	TRBV7-9	TGTGCCAGCAGCTTGGGACCTCCTCCTAGTGAGCAGTACTTC	CASSLGPPPSEQYF
few	TRBD1	TRBJ2-2	TRBV5-1	TGCGCCAGCAGCGCGGGACAGGGGACCGGGGAGCTGTTTTTT	CASSAGQGTGELFF
.	.	TRBJ2-3	TRBV5-1	TGCGCCAGCAGCCTGTACAGGGCTAGCACAGATACGCAGTATTTT	CASSLYRASTDTQYF
few	.	TRBJ1-2	TRBV27	TGTGCCAGCAGGACCACTCGGGACCACTATGGCTACACCTTC	CASRTTRDHYGYTF